Listed below are T cell receptor beta chains from one sample, sequenced in a study of cytomegalovirus exposure and HLA in healthy donors. Sequenced by immunoSEQ multiplex PCR; TCRdb stores in-frame clones only, minus some. The table lists about 130,000 clones, 80% of them singletons. Sequences were obtained from PBMCs. These receptors were obtained from a female donor in good health and CMV-seronegative. CDR3s include the opening cysteine and the closing phenylalanine or tryptophan. A D gene is named only where the DNA matches it firmly. The size entry is marked missing in some rows and otherwise reads once, few, many or a size class.

>NA|NA|TRBJ2-3|TRBV9
CASGRGRTSTDTQYF
TGTGCCAGCGGCCGAGGACGGACTAGCACAGATACGCAGTATTTT
>NA|TRBD2|TRBJ2-1|TRBV28
CASSLWGLAESSYNEQFF
TGTGCCAGCAGTTTATGGGGACTAGCGGAAAGCTCCTACAATGAGCAGTTCTTC
>NA|NA|TRBJ1-1|TRBV19
CASSSWSGMNTEAFF
TGTGCCAGTAGTTCCTGGAGTGGCATGAACACTGAAGCTTTCTTT
>NA|NA|TRBJ2-2|TRBV5-1
CASSSASASAAGELFF
TGCGCCAGCAGCTCTGCTAGCGCGAGTGCGGCCGGGGAGCTGTTTTTT
>NA|NA|TRBJ2-7|TRBV5-1
CASSLGWTARRGGYEQYF
TGCGCCAGCAGCTTGGGTTGGACGGCGCGGAGGGGAGGTTACGAGCAGTACTTC
>NA|TRBD1|TRBJ2-3|TRBV10-3
CAISESGTGVVLNTQYF
TGTGCCATCAGTGAGTCAGGGACAGGGGTTGTTCTGAATACGCAGTATTTT
>NA|NA|TRBJ1-1|TRBV5-1
CASSVEVGPEGAFF
TGCGCCAGCAGCGTGGAGGTGGGCCCTGAGGGAGCTTTCTTT
>few|TRBD1|TRBJ1-1|TRBV6-1
CASSPQGTTEAFF
TGTGCCAGCAGTCCACAGGGGACGACTGAAGCTTTCTTT
>few|NA|TRBJ2-1|TRBV5-1
CASSLGGGAYNEQFF
TGCGCCAGCAGCTTGGGAGGCGGGGCTTACAATGAGCAGTTCTTC
>once|NA|TRBJ2-2|TRBV18
CASSPGADGGGELFF
TGTGCCAGCTCACCAGGGGCAGACGGCGGCGGGGAGCTGTTTTTT
>NA|NA|TRBJ1-3|TRBV18
CASSPREGSGNTIYF
TGTGCCAGCTCACCACGGGAGGGCTCTGGAAACACCATATATTTT
>once|NA|TRBJ1-5|TRBV6-5
CASRNGQAQPQHF
TGTGCCAGCAGGAACGGTCAGGCTCAGCCCCAGCATTTT
>NA|TRBD2|TRBJ2-6|TRBV5-1
CASSREGGANVLTF
TGCGCCAGCAGCCGGGAGGGTGGGGCCAACGTCCTGACTTTC
>NA|TRBD1|TRBJ1-1|TRBV2
CASRTGQVGTEAFF
TGTGCCAGCAGGACAGGACAGGTCGGCACTGAAGCTTTCTTT
>NA|NA|TRBJ2-7|TRBV5-4
CASSLPRVSEQYF
TGTGCCAGCAGCTTGCCCAGGGTTAGCGAGCAGTACTTC
>NA|NA|TRBJ2-7|TRBV2
CASSEYKIYEQYF
TGTGCCAGCAGTGAGTACAAGATCTACGAGCAGTACTTC
>NA|NA|TRBJ2-2|TRBV7-7
CASSLVRTGELFF
TGTGCCAGCAGCTTAGTTCGCACCGGGGAGCTGTTTTTT
>NA|TRBD1|TRBJ1-1|TRBV7-3
CASSPDRGVTEAFF
TGTGCCAGCAGCCCAGACAGGGGAGTTACTGAAGCTTTCTTT
>NA|TRBD2|TRBJ2-7|TRBV7-2
CASSPTTSGGTYEQYF
TGTGCCAGCAGCCCGACCACTAGCGGGGGAACCTACGAGCAGTACTTC
>NA|TRBD1|TRBJ2-7|TRBV30
CACKDRGRFYEQYF
TGTGCCTGTAAGGACAGGGGGCGCTTCTACGAGCAGTACTTC
>NA|NA|TRBJ1-1|TRBV6-5
CASSYRGGRMNTEAFF
TGTGCCAGCAGTTACCGGGGGGGACGCATGAACACTGAAGCTTTCTTT
>NA|TRBD2|TRBJ2-7|TRBV19
CASSIGAGAAYEQYF
TGTGCCAGTAGTATAGGAGCGGGAGCGGCCTACGAGCAGTACTTC
>NA|NA|TRBJ1-5|TRBV27
CASSLQVNQPQHF
TGTGCCAGCAGTTTACAGGTAAATCAGCCCCAGCATTTT
>NA|TRBD1|TRBJ1-6|TRBV14
CASSQAQGVPFRTPLHF
TGTGCCAGCAGCCAAGCTCAGGGGGTACCCTTTAGAACACCCCTCCACTTT
>NA|NA|TRBJ2-7|TRBV5-4
CASSLASGLNEQYF
TGTGCCAGCAGCTTGGCTTCAGGGCTCAACGAGCAGTACTTC
>NA|TRBD2|TRBJ2-7|TRBV6-5
CASSYQLAGEFYEQYF
TGTGCCAGCAGTTATCAACTAGCGGGAGAATTTTACGAGCAGTACTTC
>NA|TRBD1|TRBJ2-7|TRBV6-1
CASSTKDRGYYEQYF
TGTGCCAGCAGTACGAAGGACAGGGGATACTACGAGCAGTACTTC
>NA|NA|TRBJ1-4|TRBV28
CASSPDRIMKKLFF
TGTGCCAGCAGTCCCGACAGAATAATGAAGAAACTGTTTTTT
>few|TRBD1|TRBJ1-5|TRBV7-2
CASSGHGQGVGQPQHF
TGTGCCAGCAGCGGGCATGGACAGGGGGTCGGTCAGCCCCAGCATTTT
>NA|TRBD1|TRBJ1-2|TRBV4-1
CASSQAETGTGIRGYTF
TGCGCCAGCAGCCAAGCAGAGACCGGGACAGGGATCCGGGGCTACACCTTC
>NA|NA|TRBJ2-7|TRBV29-1
CSVEKVAGTGSNEQYF
TGCAGCGTTGAAAAGGTAGCGGGGACAGGGAGCAACGAGCAGTACTTC
>NA|NA|TRBJ2-5|TRBV7-8
CASSFGGRQETQYF
TGTGCCAGCAGCTTTGGGGGCAGACAAGAGACCCAGTACTTC
>NA|TRBD1|TRBJ2-1|TRBV7-2
CASSSQGSVMNEQFF
TGTGCCAGCAGCTCACAGGGGTCAGTTATGAATGAGCAGTTCTTC
>NA|TRBD2|TRBJ2-1|TRBV7-9
CASSLSSGRATSNEQFF
TGTGCCAGCAGCTTATCCAGCGGGAGGGCAACTAGCAATGAGCAGTTCTTC
>NA|TRBD1|TRBJ2-3|TRBV10-3
CATRRDSGLDTQYF
TGTGCCACACGCCGGGACAGTGGGTTGGATACGCAGTATTTT